This T cell receptor (beta chain) was observed in a study of blood T cell repertoires in COVID-19. Study overall: PBMCs, B-cell-depleted T cells, or T cells were the source of the cDNA or gDNA that made up the material.

Those enrolled, adults aged roughly 18 to 95 years, came from roughly 23 US areas. Clinical history as reported by participants underpinned cohort assignment. V shed 4 bases, J shed 4 bases, and the junction held 3 bases outside the gene matches. Germline CDR1 is LGHDT and CDR2 is YNNKEL (reference sequence). This CDR3 has 16 residues. As processed by the authors: Amplifying reference gene primers gave estimates of nucleated cell counts. Clones were sequenced by immunoSEQ multiplex PCR, and TCRdb holds only the in-frame ones, with some missing. D and trimming were read from the DNA, whereas the V and J calls and clone size are those reported in that table. The sample lists about 220,000 clones; 82% were seen once.

The V and J genes are TRBV3-1 (or the pseudogene TRBV3-2) and TRBJ2-2; 13 bases match TRBD2. The sequence was collected from a woman aged 55-70 years who had recovered from COVID-19. The specimen was PBMCs or T cells enriched from blood (not recorded which). CDR3 nucleotide sequence: TGTGCCAGCAGCCTTGGACTAGCGGGGGTCACCGGGGAGCTGTTTTTT. Residues: CASSLGLAGVTGELFF.